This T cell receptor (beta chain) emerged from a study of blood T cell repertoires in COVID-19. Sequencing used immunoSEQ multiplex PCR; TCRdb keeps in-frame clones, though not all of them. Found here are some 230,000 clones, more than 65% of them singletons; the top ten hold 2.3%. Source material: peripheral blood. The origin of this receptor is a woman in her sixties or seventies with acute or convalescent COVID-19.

As DNA, the CDR3 is TGTGCCAGCAGCCGCAACAGGGTCTATGGCTACACCTTC. Translation gives CASSRNRVYGYTF. The rearrangement joins TRBV28 to TRBJ1-2; D possibly corresponds to TRBD1 (6 bases). Between the trimmed V and J ends, which lost 6 bases and 4 bases, there was a span of 12 bases. This CDR3 region has 13 residues. The germline gives CDR1 MDHEN, CDR2 SYDVKM.